The 9 T cell receptor beta chains below come from one sample, sequenced in a study of OX40 agonist ivuxolimab in advanced cancers. Clones were read by immunoSEQ multiplex PCR, and TCRdb kept only the in-frame ones, dropping some. The sample lists about 90,000 clones, just over 90% occurring once. The sample consisted of CD4+ or CD8+ T cells sorted from blood, taken in a trial of the OX40 agonist ivuxolimab. Receptors originate from an adult with an advanced solid tumor such as melanoma, head and neck, liver or kidney cancer.

This chain connects TRBV5-1 to TRBJ2-5, with D maybe TRBD2 (7 bases). This CDR3 has 16 residues. V lost 4 bases, J lost 2 bases, and 18 bases lay in between. Germline V gene lookup returns CDR1 SGHRS and CDR2 YFSETQ. The DNA for the CDR3 is TGCGCCAGCAGCCCCGGAGGGAGGGGGGGGCAAGAGACCCAGTACTTC. Protein sequence: CASSPGGRGGQETQYF. Drawing the rest from reference TRBV5-1 and TRBJ2-5, the complete variable domain is KAGVTQTPRYLIKTRGQQVTLSCSPISGHRSVSWYQQTPGQGLQFLFEYFSETQRNKGNFPGRFSGRQFSNSRSEMNVSTLELGDSALYLCASSPGGRGGQETQYFGPGTRLLVL.

The V gene is TRBV4-3, the J gene TRBJ1-1; 7 bases fit TRBD1. The CDR3 consists of 18 residues. The germline CDR1 and CDR2 sequences are LGHNA and YSLEER. V lost 2 bases and J lost 3; bases outside the gene matches: 15. CDR3: CASSQTLYEGRGDTEAFF. The CDR3 bases are TGCGCCAGCAGCCAAACCCTATACGAGGGCAGGGGGGACACTGAAGCTTTCTTT.

The chain has TRBV6-1 and TRBJ1-1; 9 bases match TRBD1. Trimming cost V 5 bases and J 1 base; bases outside gene matches: 5. Germline loops: CDR1 MNHNS, CDR2 SASEGT. The CDR3 has 15 amino acids. CDR3 sequence reads: CASSRDRAQNTEAFF. CDR3 coding DNA: TGTGCCAGCAGTAGGGACAGGGCACAGAACACTGAAGCTTTCTTT.

V gene TRBV29-1 combines with J gene TRBJ2-7; 14 bases are shared with TRBD2. V shed 3 bases, J shed 9 bases, and the junction held 7 bases outside the gene matches. The CDR3 spans 14 residues. The germline V gene has CDR1 SQVTM and CDR2 ANQGSEA. CDR3: CSVEYSGTSGRQYF. The CDR3 DNA reads TGCAGCGTTGAGTACTCCGGGACTAGCGGGAGGCAGTACTTC.

V usage is TRBV28 and J usage is TRBJ2-3, with TRBD2 matching over 9 bases. The CDR3 runs 15 residues. V shed 6 bases, J shed 15 bases, and the junction held 19 bases outside the gene matches. Looked up from germline, CDR1 is MDHEN and CDR2 is SYDVKM. The CDR3 bases are TGTGCCAGCAGCGCGAGGGGAGCGGGAGGCCCTGCCCCCTATTTT. This gives the protein CASSARGAGGPAPYF.

This chain uses TRBV2 with TRBJ2-7; D ambiguous. V was trimmed by 8 bases and J by 5 bases, leaving 13 bases between them. CDR3 length: 12 residues. The germline gives CDR1 SNHLY, CDR2 FYNNEI. The CDR3 DNA sequence: TGTGCCAGCCACCGTTCCTTCCACGAGCAGTACTTC. This sequence encodes CASHRSFHEQYF.

This rearrangement joins TRBV2 to TRBJ2-7; the D is unclear. The CDR3 is 9 amino acids. Germline V gives CDR1 SNHLY, CDR2 FYNNEI. Trimming took 2 bases from V and 8 from J, leaving 1 base between them. The CDR3 sequence: CASSEKQYF. CDR3 DNA: TGTGCCAGCAGTGAAAAGCAGTACTTC.

The genes are TRBV19 and TRBJ1-5; D is unclear. The CDR3 has 15 residues. V was shortened by 6 bases and J by 0 bases, with 12 bases between the two germline ends. From germline, CDR1 is LNHDA and CDR2 SQIVND (reference sequence). The CDR3 DNA sequence: TGTGCCAGTAGACCTTTAGGGATTAGCAATCAGCCCCAGCATTTT. As protein: CASRPLGISNQPQHF.

J is TRBJ2-3 and V is TRBV14, with D unresolved. This CDR3 is 15 amino acids long. V lost 4 bases to trimming and J lost 1 base, with 12 bases between them. Germline V lookup: CDR1 SGHDN, CDR2 FVKESK. Written as DNA, the CDR3 is TGTGCCAGCAGCCCTTGGAGAGTCGGCACAGATACGCAGTATTTT. Its translation: CASSPWRVGTDTQYF.